The present TCR beta chain was sequenced within a study of molecular identifiers for immune sequencing clone quantification. Overall study: In replicates, RNA from approximately 20,000 or 100,000 naive CD8 cells was divided five ways and four parts were sequenced.

This clonotype was detected only a few times. The CDR3 loop spans 13 amino acids. CDR1 and CDR2 from the germline V gene are GTSNPN and SVGIG (reference sequence). Trimming took off 1 base at V and 5 bases at J, with 9 bases between the two ends. MiXCR, applied by TCRdb to the PCR reads, yields one record per CDR3 protein. The sample lists around 460,000 distinct CDR3 sequences, about a fifth occurring once. The source material was naive CD8+ T cells from blood, with Jurkat cell RNA spiked in. Specified subset: FACS-sorted CD8+CD4-CCR7+CD45RA+ naive T cells. The chain links TRBV30 to TRBJ1-5, with unresolved D. This clonotype originated in a human donor in good health. Some libraries in this study had Jurkat cell RNA spiked in. The CDR3 DNA sequence: TGTGCCTGGAGTGAAGAGGGATATCAGCCCCAGCATTTT. Translating it yields CAWSEEGYQPQHF.